The rows below give T cell receptor beta chains drawn from one sample of a study of shared clonotypes between healthy human individuals. Data came from immunoSEQ multiplex PCR; TCRdb stores just in-frame clones and leaves some out. This sample carries around 2.1 million clones, just over 90% of them seen once, and the ten largest clones take more than 1.5%. The sequenced sample consisted of naive CD8+ T cells from PBMCs. The source of these receptors is a man aged 18 to 35 in good health. Some clones in this sample may be carry-over from other donors' samples. The CDR3 runs from the conserved cysteine through the conserved F or W. The D gene is left open where the match is weak. Clone size is not always given. Where it is, it says once, few, many or a class for expanded clones.

D,size,V,J,CDR3,DNA
NA,NA,TRBV2,TRBJ2-7,CASSQVGTAYEQYF,TGTGCCAGCTCCCAGGTGGGGACGGCCTACGAGCAGTACTTC
NA,few,TRBV6-5,TRBJ2-2,CASSFRLEVGELFF,TGTGCCAGCAGTTTTCGGTTGGAGGTCGGGGAGCTGTTTTTT
NA,NA,TRBV7-9,TRBJ2-1,CASSVGHPHEQFF,TGTGCCAGCAGCGTCGGACACCCCCATGAGCAGTTCTTC
NA,NA,TRBV9,TRBJ1-2,CASSVDYREARNGYTF,TGTGCCAGCAGCGTAGATTATAGGGAGGCGCGTAATGGCTACACCTTC
NA,NA,TRBV6-1,TRBJ2-7,CASSETPMVRGKYEQYF,TGTGCCAGCAGTGAAACCCCAATGGTGAGGGGAAAGTACGAGCAGTACTTC
TRBD1,NA,TRBV6-5,TRBJ2-7,CASSSTGGLEQYF,TGTGCCAGCAGCTCGACAGGGGGCCTCGAGCAGTACTTC
NA,NA,TRBV9,TRBJ2-6,CASSGGTGANVLTF,TGTGCCAGCAGCGGCGGGACTGGGGCCAACGTCCTGACTTTC
TRBD2,NA,TRBV9,TRBJ2-3,CASSEKTSGRRTDTQYF,TGTGCCAGCAGCGAGAAAACTAGCGGCCGGCGAACAGATACGCAGTATTTT
NA,once,TRBV27,TRBJ1-2,CASSLRAGRIYGYTF,TGTGCCAGCAGTTTAAGAGCAGGGCGCATCTATGGCTACACCTTC
TRBD2,NA,TRBV28,TRBJ2-7,CASSFSAVLAGVNEQYF,TGTGCCAGCAGTTTTTCCGCGGTGTTGGCGGGAGTTAACGAGCAGTACTTC
TRBD1,NA,TRBV23-1,TRBJ1-2,CAAEDRGYGYTF,TGCGCCGCCGAGGACAGGGGCTATGGCTACACCTTC
TRBD2,NA,TRBV7-9,TRBJ2-1,CASSFPGLAYNEQFF,TGTGCCAGCAGCTTCCCGGGACTAGCCTACAATGAGCAGTTCTTC
NA,once,TRBV7-9,TRBJ2-7,CASSLVSGKESYEQYF,TGTGCCAGCAGCTTAGTATCGGGGAAGGAGTCCTACGAGCAGTACTTC
NA,NA,TRBV27,TRBJ2-1,CASSLAGLLNEQFF,TGTGCCAGCAGTTTAGCGGGACTGCTCAATGAGCAGTTCTTC
TRBD2,NA,TRBV6-5,TRBJ2-7,CASSLAGATSYEQYF,TGTGCCAGCAGTCTAGCGGGCGCGACATCCTACGAGCAGTACTTC
TRBD1,NA,TRBV11-2,TRBJ2-1,CASTPRGTGFHEQFF,TGTGCCAGCACCCCACGGGGGACAGGCTTCCATGAGCAGTTCTTC
TRBD2,NA,TRBV4-1,TRBJ2-7,CASSLRGGGPYEQYF,TGCGCCAGCAGCCTTAGGGGCGGGGGGCCCTACGAGCAGTACTTC
NA,NA,TRBV10-2,TRBJ1-4,CASSEVVHRTHEKLFF,TGCGCCAGCAGTGAAGTTGTCCATCGGACGCATGAAAAACTGTTTTTT
NA,NA,TRBV28,TRBJ2-6,CASSRQSSGANVLTF,TGTGCCAGCAGTCGACAGAGCTCTGGGGCCAACGTCCTGACTTTC
NA,NA,TRBV4-3,TRBJ2-7,CASSHLVPGGGTYEQYF,TGCGCCAGCAGCCACCTCGTTCCCGGCGGAGGCACCTACGAGCAGTACTTC
TRBD2,NA,TRBV9,TRBJ2-7,CASSMGLPTYEQYF,TGTGCCAGCAGTATGGGACTACCAACGTACGAGCAGTACTTC
NA,NA,TRBV29-1,TRBJ2-1,CSLTGLATHNEQFF,TGCAGCCTGACCGGCCTAGCGACTCACAATGAGCAGTTCTTC
NA,NA,TRBV27,TRBJ1-1,CASSSLKFPEAFF,TGTGCCAGCAGTTCCCTCAAGTTCCCTGAAGCTTTCTTT
NA,NA,TRBV7-9,TRBJ2-2,CASSLGRQVTGELFF,TGTGCCAGCAGCTTAGGTCGACAGGTCACCGGGGAGCTGTTTTTT
TRBD1,NA,TRBV9,TRBJ1-2,CASRQGTTLENYGYTF,TGTGCCAGCAGACAGGGGACCACTCTGGAGAACTATGGCTACACCTTC
TRBD1,NA,TRBV5-6,TRBJ2-7,CASRGPATGGNEQYF,TGTGCCAGCAGGGGACCAGCGACAGGGGGCAACGAGCAGTACTTC
TRBD2,NA,TRBV9,TRBJ2-7,CASSAGLAGFGEQYF,TGTGCCAGCAGCGCGGGACTAGCGGGATTCGGGGAGCAGTACTTC
NA,NA,TRBV29-1,TRBJ2-7,CSVQSRGGSYEQYF,TGCAGCGTCCAAAGCAGGGGTGGCTCCTACGAGCAGTACTTC
TRBD2,NA,TRBV28,TRBJ2-2,CASSFIGEGGELFF,TGTGCCAGCAGTTTCATAGGGGAGGGCGGGGAGCTGTTTTTT
NA,NA,TRBV27,TRBJ2-7,CASSFGGSYEQYF,TGTGCCAGCAGTTTTGGGGGCTCCTACGAGCAGTACTTC
NA,NA,TRBV4-1,TRBJ2-5,CASSQAEETQYF,TGCGCCAGCAGCCAGGCAGAGGAGACCCAGTACTTC
NA,NA,TRBV7-6,TRBJ2-6,CASSLDEESSGANVLTF,TGTGCCAGCAGCTTAGACGAAGAAAGCTCTGGGGCCAACGTCCTGACTTTC
NA,NA,TRBV9,TRBJ2-3,CASSVSGRRVGDTQYF,TGTGCCAGCAGCGTGTCAGGGAGGCGGGTCGGAGATACGCAGTATTTT
NA,NA,TRBV19,TRBJ2-2,CASSSIRGTNTGELFF,TGTGCCAGTAGTTCCATTCGGGGTACGAACACCGGGGAGCTGTTTTTT
TRBD1,NA,TRBV28,TRBJ1-5,CASSLLTGAKEQPQHF,TGTGCCAGCAGTTTATTGACAGGGGCAAAGGAACAGCCCCAGCATTTT
NA,NA,TRBV9,TRBJ2-1,CASSASSETYNEQFF,TGTGCCAGCAGCGCCTCGAGTGAAACCTACAATGAGCAGTTCTTC
TRBD2,NA,TRBV7-6,TRBJ2-3,CASSLDPSGWVYF,TGTGCCAGCAGCTTAGATCCTAGCGGGTGGGTGTATTTT
TRBD2,NA,TRBV4-1,TRBJ2-5,CASSHVVAGGYGETQYF,TGCGCCAGCAGCCATGTGGTAGCGGGAGGGTACGGGGAGACCCAGTACTTC
NA,NA,TRBV28,TRBJ1-1,CASSLSISTEAFF,TGTGCCAGCAGTTTATCCATTTCCACTGAAGCTTTCTTT
TRBD1,NA,TRBV28,TRBJ1-2,CASSPTGQGRQGYTF,TGTGCCAGCAGTCCTACTGGACAGGGCAGGCAAGGCTACACCTTC
TRBD2,NA,TRBV7-9,TRBJ2-2,CASSLGGRFVGELFF,TGTGCCAGCAGCTTAGGCGGGAGGTTTGTCGGGGAGCTGTTTTTT
NA,NA,TRBV7-9,TRBJ2-6,CASSGYRDTLSGANVLTF,TGTGCCAGCAGCGGGTACCGGGACACACTCTCTGGGGCCAACGTCCTGACTTTC
TRBD2,NA,TRBV5-4,TRBJ2-2,CASSWGDSGRAGELFF,TGTGCCAGCAGCTGGGGGGATAGCGGGAGGGCCGGGGAGCTGTTTTTT